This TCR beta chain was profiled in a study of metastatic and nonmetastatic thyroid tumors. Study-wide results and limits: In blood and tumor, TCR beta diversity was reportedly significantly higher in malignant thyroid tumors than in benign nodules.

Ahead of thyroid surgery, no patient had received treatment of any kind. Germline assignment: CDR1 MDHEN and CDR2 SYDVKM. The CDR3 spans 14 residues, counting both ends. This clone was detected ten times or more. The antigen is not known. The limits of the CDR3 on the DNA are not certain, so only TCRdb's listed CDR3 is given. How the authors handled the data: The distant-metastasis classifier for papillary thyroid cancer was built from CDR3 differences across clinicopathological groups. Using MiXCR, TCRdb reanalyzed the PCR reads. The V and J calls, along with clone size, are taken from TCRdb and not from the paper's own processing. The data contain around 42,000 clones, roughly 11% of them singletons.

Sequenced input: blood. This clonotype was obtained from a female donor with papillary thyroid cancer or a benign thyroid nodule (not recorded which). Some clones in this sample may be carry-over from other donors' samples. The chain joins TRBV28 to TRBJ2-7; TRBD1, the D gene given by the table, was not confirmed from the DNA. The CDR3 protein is CASSSLDNDYEQYF.